The present TCR beta chain was sequenced within a study of blood T cell repertoires in COVID-19. Study background: Whether acute or convalescent, the COVID-19 samples came from the United States, Italy and Spain. Sample material is recorded as cDNA or gDNA derived from T cells, B-cell-depleted T cells, or PBMCs.

In Cohort 3, a recovered donor had either two negative PCRs, clearance, or symptom resolution. The ends were cut back, 0 bases at V and 8 bases at J, with 14 bases in the middle. CDR1 is SGHRS, CDR2 YFSETQ, per germline. There are 15 residues in the CDR3. This clone showed up just once. Sequencing used immunoSEQ multiplex PCR; TCRdb keeps in-frame clones, though not all of them. The data show around 290,000 clones, with more than 80% seen just once and roughly 1.1% held by the top ten. The sequencing input was PBMCs or T cells enriched from blood (not recorded which). This clonotype was sampled from a woman aged 25 to 45 who had recovered from COVID-19. J is TRBJ1-4 and V is TRBV5-1, with TRBD1 as a possible D gene (5 bases). The CDR3 loop is CASSLAPGPSEKLFF. CDR3 nucleotide sequence: TGCGCCAGCAGCTTGGCCCCAGGGCCGTCGGAAAAACTGTTTTTT.